Below, 5 T cell receptor beta chains from the same sample are listed, as sequenced in a study of T-cell reconstitution after alpha-beta-depleted transplantation in children (dated by TCRdb to 2015 to 2016). Library preparation was by PCR. The listed sequencing device is Illumina HiSeq 2500. To normalize quantification of the TCRbeta repertoire, the TCR libraries were built with molecular barcoding that relied on unique molecular identifiers. Using fastp at Q25 and MiXCR, TCRdb reprocessed the public reads and kept productive beta chains. Each CDR3 protein gets just one entry, which takes the most common genes and DNA from the rows behind it. This sample gives about a million distinct CDR3 sequences in total; under 30% of them show up just once. Jointly, the top ten make up about 28% of the sample. According to the study, the label for this sample's treatment or condition signals: allogeneic hematopoietic cell transplantation with graft depleted of TCRalphabeta T cells and CD19 B cells.

The material sequenced was PBMCs, mostly from graft donor cells, taken 360 days after TCRalphabeta/CD19-depleted stem cell transplant. The receptors come from a boy less than two years old who had a stem cell transplant for SCID, so the T cells may come from the graft donor.

The chain recombines TRBV28 with TRBJ1-2, with D tentatively TRBD1 (5 bases). Trimming removed 3 bases from V and 3 bases from J, with 11 bases in between. CDR3 length equals 14 residues. Germline CDR1 MDHEN, CDR2 SYDVKM. This CDR3 is CASSFTRGYYGYTF. CDR3 nucleotide sequence: TGTGCCAGCAGTTTTACGAGGGGCTACTATGGCTACACCTTC.

The chain is built from TRBV7-8 and TRBJ2-4; maybe TRBD1 (6 bases). The CDR3 sequence is 19 residues long. Germline V gene lookup returns CDR1 SGHVS and CDR2 FQNEAQ. Trimming cost V 1 base and J 0 bases, with 19 bases left between them. CDR3 in amino acids: CASSLEGRAGVPAKNIQYF. The CDR3 region has the DNA TGTGCCAGCAGCTTAGAAGGCCGCGCAGGGGTCCCAGCCAAAAACATTCAGTACTTC.

This clonotype was detected only a few times. This chain joins TRBV29-1 and TRBJ2-7; D might be TRBD1 (6 bases). Looked up from germline, CDR1 is SQVTM and CDR2 is ANQGSEA. The CDR3 sequence is 12 residues long. Trimming cost V 8 bases and J 6 bases, with 17 bases left between them. CDR3 loop: CSSIGGIGEQYF. The CDR3 nucleotides are TGCAGCTCGATAGGGGGTATTGGCGAGCAGTACTTC.

A few counts support this clonotype. The V call is TRBV9, the J call TRBJ2-7, with D unresolved. The germline gives CDR1 SGDLS, CDR2 YYNGEE. The CDR3 is 14 amino acids. The V end was cut by 0 bases, the J end by 4 bases, with 11 bases between. The CDR3 DNA is TGTGCCAGCAGCGTAGACCCGACTTCATACGAGCAGTACTTC. Its translation is CASSVDPTSYEQYF.

This chain connects TRBV20-1 to TRBJ2-1; the match to TRBD2 covers 7 bases. Germline assignment: CDR1 DFQATT and CDR2 SNEGSKA (reference sequence). The CDR3 sequence is 13 residues long. V lost 3 bases to trimming and J lost 4 bases; unmatched junction nucleotides: 3. The CDR3 spells CSASGGRYNEQFF. CDR3 nucleotide sequence: TGCAGTGCTAGCGGGGGGAGGTACAATGAGCAGTTCTTC.